This TCR beta chain was sequenced during a study of OX40 agonist ivuxolimab in advanced cancers. Notes on the study in general: No antigen was identified for the clonally expanded peripheral T cells.

Germline CDR1 SGHTA, CDR2 FQGNSA. This CDR3 has 17 residues. The ends lost 1 base at V and 1 base at J; junction bases unmatched: 7. The assay was immunoSEQ multiplex PCR, and TCRdb's table has in-frame clones only and misses some. The sample holds 60,000 to 85,000 clones; more than 90% are singletons and the top ten take under 0.4%. On this clone: What it binds is not known.

The sequences come from CD4+ or CD8+ T cells sorted from blood, collected in a trial of the OX40 agonist ivuxolimab. The source of this sequence is an adult with an advanced solid tumor such as melanoma, head and neck, liver or kidney cancer. This chain uses TRBV7-2 with TRBJ2-3; 8 bases are shared with TRBD2. CDR3 DNA sequence: TGTGCCAGCAGCTTAGTTCCTAGCGGGTTCCGCACAGATACGCAGTATTTT. The encoded protein is CASSLVPSGFRTDTQYF.